What follows are 10 T cell receptor beta chains derived from one specimen sequenced in a study of metastatic and nonmetastatic thyroid tumors. Ahead of thyroid surgery, no patient had received treatment of any kind. TCRdb called clones again from the PCR reads with MiXCR. The sample includes 20,000 or so clones, about 33% of them seen just once. Sequencing was carried out using adjacent normal tissue. The receptors derive from a female donor with papillary thyroid cancer or a benign thyroid nodule (not recorded which). Some clones in this sample may be carry-over from other donors' samples.

CDR3 in amino acids: CATSDGAVAGREEQYF. In DNA form, the CDR3 reads TGTGCCACCAGTGACGGCGCGGTAGCGGGGAGAGAAGAGCAGTACTTC. The chain links TRBV24-1 to TRBJ2-7, with 8 positions matching TRBD2. The germline gives CDR1 KGHDR, CDR2 SFDVKD. V lost 4 bases, J lost 7 bases, and 14 bases stayed unmatched. There are 16 residues in the CDR3.

In this sample, this clone turned up a few times. This chain uses TRBV6-6 with TRBJ2-1; tentative D call: TRBD2 (5 bases). The germline V gene encodes CDR1 MNHNY and CDR2 SVGAGI (reference sequence). There are 18 residues in the CDR3. Trimming stripped 3 bases from V and 3 bases from J, with 21 bases between. CDR3 DNA sequence: TGTGCCAGCAGTTATCCGCCCCAGACTATTCGCAGCTACAATGAGCAGTTCTTC. Amino acid sequence: CASSYPPQTIRSYNEQFF.

This chain connects TRBV12-3 or TRBV12-4 to TRBJ2-7; either TRBD1 or TRBD2 may fit D (5 bases each). The ends were cut back, 4 bases at V and 3 bases at J, with 22 bases in the middle. The CDR3 is 17 residues long. The CDR3 loop reads CASSSRSGTQAHYEQYF. As DNA, the CDR3 is TGTGCCAGCAGTTCGCGCTCCGGGACCCAAGCCCACTACGAGCAGTACTTC.

There are many counts of this clone. The gene calls are TRBV5-4 and TRBJ1-4, with TRBD1 matching over 7 bases. The trim removed 4 bases at V and 4 bases at J, leaving 7 bases unmatched. The CDR3 consists of 15 residues. Germline loops: CDR1 SGHNT, CDR2 YYREEE (reference sequence). The CDR3 reads CASSTNRGVNEKLFF. As DNA, the CDR3 is TGTGCCAGCAGCACTAACAGGGGAGTTAATGAAAAACTGTTTTTT.

This rearrangement joins TRBV5-1 to TRBJ2-3, with D perhaps being TRBD1 or TRBD2 (5 bases each). Deletions cut 3 bases from V and 1 base from J, with 12 bases between. The germline V gene encodes CDR1 SGHRS and CDR2 YFSETQ. The CDR3 contains 15 residues. CDR3 protein: CASSSGTKGTDTQYF. The CDR3 DNA follows: TGCGCCAGCAGCTCCGGGACGAAGGGCACAGATACGCAGTATTTT.

With regard to this clone: With a much larger clone just one base away, this may be a read error. The chain couples TRBV5-1 to TRBJ2-3; TRBD1 matches at 7 bases. The CDR3 is made up of 16 amino acids. With 4 bases clipped from V and 4 bases from J, the junction kept 12 bases outside the gene matches. The germline V gene encodes CDR1 SGHRS and CDR2 YFSETQ. Here the CDR3 reads CASSPEQGPRSDTQYF. CDR3 sequence (DNA): TGCGCCAGCAGCCCCGAACAGGGGCCACGGTCAGATACGCAGTATTTT.

This clone turned up a few times. An end of the junction does not agree with germline; a read error may underlie this. For the CDR3, the DNA is TGTGCCGGCAGTTACTCGATCGGGACAGGGGGTTCACCCCTCCACTTT. It encodes CAGSYSIGTGGSPLHF. The chain combines TRBV6-2 or TRBV6-3 with TRBJ1-6, with 11 nucleotides matching TRBD1. This CDR3 is built from 16 residues. Germline V lookup: CDR1 MNHEY, CDR2 SVGEGT.

This clone was detected ten times or more. V and J are TRBV9 and TRBJ2-3, with 8 bases matching TRBD1. The CDR3 totals 18 residues. Per the germline V gene, CDR1 is SGDLS and CDR2 is YYNGEE. Unmatched junction bases numbered 15, after V lost 0 bases and J lost 6 bases. Written as DNA, the CDR3 is TGTGCCAGCAGCGTAGGATCGAGGACAGGGTTGCGCGGGGATACGCAGTATTTT. Its protein product is CASSVGSRTGLRGDTQYF.

This clone was picked up many times. This chain uses TRBV10-3 with TRBJ2-5, with 11 bases aligning to TRBD2. Germline V CDR1 and CDR2: ENHRY, SYGVKD. The V segment lost 7 bases and the J segment 3 bases; nucleotides outside the gene matches: 10. The CDR3 spans 16 residues. The DNA of the CDR3 is TGTGCCATCAAGAGCCCACTAGCGGGGGACAAAGAGACCCAGTACTTC. Its protein is CAIKSPLAGDKETQYF.

Worth noting for this clone: This specimen includes other DNA sequences encoding the same CDR3. CDR3: CSARLGLAVDNEQFF. The CDR3 bases are TGCAGTGCTAGACTGGGACTAGCGGTAGACAATGAGCAGTTCTTC. The chain combines TRBV20-1 with TRBJ2-1; 11 bases fit TRBD2. Losses at the gene ends were 2 bases for V and 5 bases for J; bases not matched to a gene: 5. The CDR3 has 15 amino acids. CDR1 is DFQATT, CDR2 SNEGSKA, per germline (reference sequence).